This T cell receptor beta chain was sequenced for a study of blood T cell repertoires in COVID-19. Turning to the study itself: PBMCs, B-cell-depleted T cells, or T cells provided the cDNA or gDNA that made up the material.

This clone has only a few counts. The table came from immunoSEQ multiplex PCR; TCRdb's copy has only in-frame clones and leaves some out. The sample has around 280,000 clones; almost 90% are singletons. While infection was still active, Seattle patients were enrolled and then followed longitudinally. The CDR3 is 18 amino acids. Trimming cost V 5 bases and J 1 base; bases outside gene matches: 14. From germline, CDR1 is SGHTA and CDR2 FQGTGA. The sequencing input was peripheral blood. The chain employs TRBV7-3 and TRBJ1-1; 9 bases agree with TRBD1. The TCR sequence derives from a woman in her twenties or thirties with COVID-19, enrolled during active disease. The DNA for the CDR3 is TGTGCCAGCAGCCCCGGTATGGACAGGGGCCGGTCGAACACTGAAGCTTTCTTT. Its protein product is CASSPGMDRGRSNTEAFF.